This T cell receptor delta chain was sequenced for a study of human gamma delta and Vdelta1 T cells (dated by TCRdb to 2017 to 2018). Notes on the research overall: In this study, the researchers looked at Delta One T cells, which are Vd1+ gamma-delta T cells, to see how well they work as cytotoxic effectors against acute myeloid leukemia. The paper's findings and limits, for the study overall: Delta One T cells were reported as polyclonal and as showing broad cytotoxic targeting of acute myeloid leukemia.

The sample holds a few counts of this clone. No antigen is known for it. No much larger clone exists at a distance of one base, and base qualities are not known. Libraries were made using PCR. The instrument given in TCRdb is Illumina MiSeq. Clonotypes were called again by TCRdb from the public reads via CATT, and duplicate nucleotide sequences were then merged into one entry. For this sample there are over 10,000 delta-chain clones; less than 60% appear just once. Of the sample, approximately 1.6% falls within the top ten clones. CDR1 TSWWSYY and CDR2 QGS were looked up in the germline V gene. The CDR3 runs 21 amino acids, cysteine and phenylalanine included. This entry keeps only the CDR3 DNA: 63 bases, framed from base 1. The germline V end is reduced by 3 bases and the J end by 3 bases; junction bases left unmatched: 22.

Input material: Vdelta1 gamma-delta T cells from blood grown in culture (DOT cells). The meaning of the sample's cell subset or site label: Delta One T cells, in vitro expanded/differentiated Vd1+ gamma-delta T cells. The receptor comes from a human donor in good health. Recombination linked TRDV1 to TRDJ1, with 10 middle bases fitting TRDD3. The nucleotides are TGTGCTCTTGGGGAGGCCTTCCTCTCACTGGGGGATTCGTGGGGACCCGATAAACTCATCTTT. It codes for CALGEAFLSLGDSWGPDKLIF.